This TCR beta chain emerged from a study of PD-L1 blockade in urothelial cancer. Study-wide context: Analysis of the blood was performed 3 weeks (second dose) and 6 weeks after treatment start. Blood samples had a median of around 150,000 T cells.

TCRdb's table, derived via immunoSEQ multiplex PCR, lists solely in-frame clones and lacks some. The profile shows about 84,000 clones, over 80% of them singletons. Germline CDR1 is SGHNT and CDR2 is YYREEE (reference sequence). V lost 4 bases, J lost 6 bases, and 15 bases lay in between. This CDR3 has 14 amino acids. Source: PBMCs, taken around atezolizumab (anti-PD-L1) treatment. This TCR came from a man in his 70s with urothelial cancer. This sequence joins TRBV5-4 and TRBJ2-3, with D maybe TRBD2 (6 bases). The CDR3 DNA reads TGTGCCAGCAGCGGGGCCACGGGGGTGGATACGCAGTATTTT. Its translation is CASSGATGVDTQYF.